This T cell receptor beta chain was found in a study of T cells expressing NK-cell markers. For the study at large: CD3+CD56+NKG2C+, CD3+CD56+NKG2C- and CD3+CD56-NKG2C+ T cells, once sorted, supplied the TCR beta repertoires.

As to this clonotype: Its antigen is currently unknown.

This CDR3 has 14 amino acids. Germline CDR1 and CDR2: MNHEY and SMNVEV (reference sequence). TCR beta cDNA was made by 5'RACE template switching with UMIs. Each CDR3 protein gets one entry in TCRdb, which reprocessed the 5' RACE reads and gives no DNA. Its table lists about 190,000 distinct CDR3 sequences. Regarding the study as a whole: Topping the CD3+CD56-NKG2C+ fraction as well were these clonotypes, in several donors.

This chain links TRBV27 with TRBJ2-3; TCRdb indicates TRBD1, and absent DNA this call remains unverified. The sample consisted of blood T cells: a sorted CD56 or NKG2C T cell subset, CD4+ or CD8+ T cells, or bulk PBMC T cells (not recorded which). The receptor was derived from a man between 18 and 69 years old in good health. CDR3 residues: CASSWGGLVDTQYF.